The rows below give T cell receptor beta chains drawn from one sample of a study of molecular identifiers for immune sequencing clone quantification. MiXCR was run by TCRdb on the PCR reads, yielding one entry per CDR3 protein. The table records about 86,000 distinct CDR3 sequences, more than 20% of them present only once. The sequencing sample was made of naive CD8+ T cells from blood, with Jurkat cell RNA spiked in. These receptors all stem from a human donor in good health. Some libraries in this study had Jurkat cell RNA spiked in. The CDR3 runs from the conserved cysteine through the conserved F or W. D genes are given only for firm matches. Clone size is stated in some rows and not others, as once, few, many or a class when expanded.

>NA|TRBV6-5|TRBJ1-4|NA
TGTGCCAGCAGTTACTTCCTGGGGGCAACTTATGAAAAACTGTTTTTT
CASSYFLGATYEKLFF
>many|TRBV28|TRBJ2-5|NA
TGTGCCAGCAGAACCCCGCGGCGGAGCAACCAAGAGACCCAGTACTTC
CASRTPRRSNQETQYF
>NA|TRBV28|TRBJ1-4|NA
TGTGCCAGCAGTTTACGGGCAGGGGATGAAAAACTGTTTTTT
CASSLRAGDEKLFF
>many|TRBV7-2|TRBJ1-1|NA
TGTGCCAGCAGTCCCGAGGGTTTTGAAGCTTTCTTT
CASSPEGFEAFF
>many|TRBV7-9|TRBJ2-3|NA
TGTGCCAGCAGCTTAGTCACTGAGGTTCTGAGCACAGATACGCAGTATTTT
CASSLVTEVLSTDTQYF
>NA|TRBV2|TRBJ2-1|NA
TGTGCCAGCAGTGAAGCCCCTAGTTCAAGCTCCTACAATGAGCAGTTCTTC
CASSEAPSSSSYNEQFF
>few|TRBV28|TRBJ1-5|TRBD1
TGTGCCAGCAGTTTCAGACAGGGGGTTCAGCCCCAGCATTTT
CASSFRQGVQPQHF
>NA|TRBV28|TRBJ2-2|NA
TGTGCCAGCAGCTACACCCGGGACGGATACACCGGGGAGCTGTTTTTT
CASSYTRDGYTGELFF
>NA|TRBV6-2/TRBV6-3|TRBJ2-7|NA
TGTGCCAGCAGTGCCCTGGGGGGAGAGCAGTACTTC
CASSALGGEQYF
>NA|TRBV15|TRBJ2-6|NA
TGTGCCACCAGCCTACGTCCCGGGACATTTATCTCTGGGGCCAACGTCCTGACTTTC
CATSLRPGTFISGANVLTF
>NA|TRBV30|TRBJ2-2|NA
TGTGCCTGGGACCTGGGGCAGGGAAACACCGGGGAGCTGTTTTTT
CAWDLGQGNTGELFF
>many|TRBV5-6|TRBJ1-5|NA
TGTGCCAGCAGTTTCGCAGGGGACAATCAGCCCCAGCATTTT
CASSFAGDNQPQHF
>NA|TRBV28|TRBJ2-7|TRBD2
TGTGCCAGCAGTCTAGGGACTAGCGGTTTTATAACCTACGAGCAGTACTTC
CASSLGTSGFITYEQYF
>many|TRBV6-2/TRBV6-3|TRBJ2-7|NA
TGTGCCAGCACCCACAGCTACGAGCAGTACTTC
CASTHSYEQYF
>many|TRBV30|TRBJ2-7|TRBD1
TGTGCCTGGAGTGACAGGGGGCGATTTCCCTACGAGCAGTACTTC
CAWSDRGRFPYEQYF